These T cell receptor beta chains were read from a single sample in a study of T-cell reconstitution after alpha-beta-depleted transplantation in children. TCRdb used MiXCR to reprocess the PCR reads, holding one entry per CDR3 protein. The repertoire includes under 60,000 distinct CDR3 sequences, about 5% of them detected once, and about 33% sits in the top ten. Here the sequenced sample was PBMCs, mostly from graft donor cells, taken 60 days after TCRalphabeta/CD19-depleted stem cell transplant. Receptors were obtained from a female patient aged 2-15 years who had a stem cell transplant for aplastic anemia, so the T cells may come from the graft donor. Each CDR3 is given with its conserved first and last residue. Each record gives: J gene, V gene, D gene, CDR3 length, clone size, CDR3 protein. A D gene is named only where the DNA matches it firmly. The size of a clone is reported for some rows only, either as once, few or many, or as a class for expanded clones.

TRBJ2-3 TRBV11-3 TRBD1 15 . CASSVTGTGGITQYF
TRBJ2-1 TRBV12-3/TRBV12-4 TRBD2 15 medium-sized CASSPRTSGRNEQFF
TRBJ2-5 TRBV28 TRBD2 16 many CASTSAGAGERETQYF
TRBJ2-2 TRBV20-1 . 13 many CSAREQNTGELFF
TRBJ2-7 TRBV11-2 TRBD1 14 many CASSEGTGRNEQYF
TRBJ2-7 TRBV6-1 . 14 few CASTGFLSTYEQYF
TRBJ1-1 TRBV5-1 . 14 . CASSAVTLNTEAFF
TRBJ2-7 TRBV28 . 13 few CASRWASGYEQYF
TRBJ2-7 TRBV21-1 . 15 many CASSNKREGSYEQYF
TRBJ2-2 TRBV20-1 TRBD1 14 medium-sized CSARDREFPGELFF
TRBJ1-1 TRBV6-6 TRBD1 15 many CASRTGPTGDTEAFF
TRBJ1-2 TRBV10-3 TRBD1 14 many CAISEGQGNYGYTF
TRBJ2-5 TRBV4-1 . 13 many CASSLAVQETQYF
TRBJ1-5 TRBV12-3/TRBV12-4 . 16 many CASSYRPRAPGQPQHF
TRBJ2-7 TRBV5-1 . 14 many CASSWDTSSFQQYF
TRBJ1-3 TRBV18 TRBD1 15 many CASSTDRVSGNTIYF
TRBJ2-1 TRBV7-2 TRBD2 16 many CASRSRAGGTGNEQFF
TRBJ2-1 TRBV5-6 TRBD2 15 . CASSLGLAVINEQFF
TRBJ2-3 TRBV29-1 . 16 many CSVRGAPVGSTDTQYF
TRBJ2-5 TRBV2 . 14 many CASTVGGRGETQYF
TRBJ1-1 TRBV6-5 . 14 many CASSDRLMNTEAFF
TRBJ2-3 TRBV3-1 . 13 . CASSQPSTDTQYF
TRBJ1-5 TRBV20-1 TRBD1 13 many CSAGSYRGQPQHF
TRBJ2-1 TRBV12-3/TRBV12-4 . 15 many CASSLRSTASSEQFF
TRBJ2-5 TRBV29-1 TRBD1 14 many CSVESTGGWETQYF
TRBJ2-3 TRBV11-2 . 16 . CASSLGSTGNTDTQYF
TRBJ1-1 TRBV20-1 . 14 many CSARDLSANTEAFF
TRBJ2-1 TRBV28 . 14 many CASSLPGTPNEQFF
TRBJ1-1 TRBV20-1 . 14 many CSAKQGRSDTEAFF